The TCR beta chain described here comes from a study of cytomegalovirus exposure and HLA in healthy donors. Germline V lookup: CDR1 MNHEY, CDR2 SMNVEV (reference sequence). The junction had 13 bases not matched to a gene; V was cut back by 5 bases and J by 7 bases. The CDR3 length is 16 residues. In the PCR, 60 Vbeta and 13 Jbeta primers were used. Method: immunoSEQ multiplex PCR; TCRdb's copy keeps in-frame clones and lacks some. The sample carries 150,000 to 250,000 clones, 79% recorded once. The chain is built from TRBV27 and TRBJ2-7; TRBD1 matches 11 bases. Sequencing input: PBMCs. This TCR derives from a girl between 5 and 17 years old in good health and CMV-seropositive. CDR3 sequence (DNA): TGTGCCAGCAGTGAGGACAGGGGGCCCGGATTTGGGGAGCAGTACTTC. Amino acids: CASSEDRGPGFGEQYF.